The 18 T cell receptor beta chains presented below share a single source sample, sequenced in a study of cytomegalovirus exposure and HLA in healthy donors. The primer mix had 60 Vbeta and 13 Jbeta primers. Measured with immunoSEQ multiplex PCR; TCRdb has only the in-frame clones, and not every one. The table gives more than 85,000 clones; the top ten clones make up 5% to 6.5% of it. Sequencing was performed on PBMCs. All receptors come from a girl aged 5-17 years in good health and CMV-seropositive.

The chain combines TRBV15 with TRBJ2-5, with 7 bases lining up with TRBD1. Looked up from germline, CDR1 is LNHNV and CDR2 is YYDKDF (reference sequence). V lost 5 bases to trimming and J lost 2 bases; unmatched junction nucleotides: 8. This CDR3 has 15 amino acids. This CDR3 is CATSGPTGPQETQYF. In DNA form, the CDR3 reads TGTGCCACCAGCGGTCCGACAGGGCCACAAGAGACCCAGTACTTC.

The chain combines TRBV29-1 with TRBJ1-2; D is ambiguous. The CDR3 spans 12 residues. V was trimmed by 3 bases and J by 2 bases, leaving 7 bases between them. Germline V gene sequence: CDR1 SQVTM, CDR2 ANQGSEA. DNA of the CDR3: TGCAGCGTTGAGATCGGGAACTATGGCTACACCTTC. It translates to CSVEIGNYGYTF.

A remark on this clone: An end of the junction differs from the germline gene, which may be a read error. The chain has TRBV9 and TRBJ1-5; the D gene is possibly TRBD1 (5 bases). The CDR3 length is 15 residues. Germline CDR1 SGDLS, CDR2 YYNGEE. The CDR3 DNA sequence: TGTGCCAGCAGCGTAGGGGGGGGAAGCAGTCAGCCCCAGCATTTT. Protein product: CASSVGGGSSQPQHF.

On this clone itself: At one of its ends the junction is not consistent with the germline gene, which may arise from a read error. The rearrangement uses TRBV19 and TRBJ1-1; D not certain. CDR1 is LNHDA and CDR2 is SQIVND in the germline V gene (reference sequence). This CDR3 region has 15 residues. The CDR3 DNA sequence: TGTGCCAGTAATCTCCGTCGAGGGATGAACACTGAGGCTTTCTTT. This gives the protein CASNLRRGMNTEAFF.

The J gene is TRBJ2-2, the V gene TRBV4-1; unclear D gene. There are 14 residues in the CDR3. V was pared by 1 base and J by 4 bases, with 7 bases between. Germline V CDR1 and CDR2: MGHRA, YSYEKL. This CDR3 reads CASSQVRTTGELFF. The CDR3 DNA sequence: TGCGCCAGCAGCCAAGTGCGTACCACCGGGGAGCTGTTTTTT.

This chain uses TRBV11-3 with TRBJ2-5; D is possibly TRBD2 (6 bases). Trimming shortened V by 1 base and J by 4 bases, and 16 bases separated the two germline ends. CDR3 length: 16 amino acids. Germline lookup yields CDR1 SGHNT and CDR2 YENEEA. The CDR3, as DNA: TGTGCCAGCAGCTTAGTGGGGAGGACGGTTCTAGAGACCCAGTACTTC. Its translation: CASSLVGRTVLETQYF.

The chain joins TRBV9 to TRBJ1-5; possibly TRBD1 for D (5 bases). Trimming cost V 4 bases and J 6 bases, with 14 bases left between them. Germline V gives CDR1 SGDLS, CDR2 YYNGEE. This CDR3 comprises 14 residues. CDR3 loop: CASSPLPGIQPQHF. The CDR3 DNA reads TGTGCCAGCAGCCCCCTCCCAGGGATTCAGCCCCAGCATTTT.

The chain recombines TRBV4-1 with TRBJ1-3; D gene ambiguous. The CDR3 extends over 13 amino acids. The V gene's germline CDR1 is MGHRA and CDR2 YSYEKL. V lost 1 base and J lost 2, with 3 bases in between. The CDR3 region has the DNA TGCGCCAGCAGCCAAGTTACTGGAAACACCATATATTTT. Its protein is CASSQVTGNTIYF.

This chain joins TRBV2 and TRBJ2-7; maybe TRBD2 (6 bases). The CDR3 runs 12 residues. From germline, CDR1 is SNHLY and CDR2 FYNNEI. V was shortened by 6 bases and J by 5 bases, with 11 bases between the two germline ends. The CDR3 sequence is CASSFGGNEQYV. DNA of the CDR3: TGTGCCAGCAGCTTTGGAGGGAACGAGCAGTACGTC.

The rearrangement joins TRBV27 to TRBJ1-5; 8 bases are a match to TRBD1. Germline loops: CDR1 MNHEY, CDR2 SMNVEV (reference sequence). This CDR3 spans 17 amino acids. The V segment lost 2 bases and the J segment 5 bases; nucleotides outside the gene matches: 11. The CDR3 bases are TGTGCCAGCAGTTTAAAAGGTGGACAGGGACTCTATCAGCCCCAGCATTTT. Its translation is CASSLKGGQGLYQPQHF.

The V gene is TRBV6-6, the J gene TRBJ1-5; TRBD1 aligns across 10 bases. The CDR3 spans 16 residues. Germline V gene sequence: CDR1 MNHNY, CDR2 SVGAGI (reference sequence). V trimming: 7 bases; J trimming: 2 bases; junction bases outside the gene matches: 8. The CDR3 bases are TGTGCCAGCACCGCCTCCGGGACAGGGGGCAATCAGCCCCAGCATTTT. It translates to CASTASGTGGNQPQHF.

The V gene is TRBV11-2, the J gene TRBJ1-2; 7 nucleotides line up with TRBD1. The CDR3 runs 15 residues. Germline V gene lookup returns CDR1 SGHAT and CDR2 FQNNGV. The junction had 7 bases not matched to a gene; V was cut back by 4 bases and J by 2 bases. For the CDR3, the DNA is TGTGCCAGCAGCTCCGGACAGGCGCGAAACTATGGCTACACCTTC. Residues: CASSSGQARNYGYTF.

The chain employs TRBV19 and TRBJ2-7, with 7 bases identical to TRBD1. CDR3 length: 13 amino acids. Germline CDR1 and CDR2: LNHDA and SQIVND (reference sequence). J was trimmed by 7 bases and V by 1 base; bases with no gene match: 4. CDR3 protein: CASSIAVQGEQYF. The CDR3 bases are TGTGCCAGTAGTATAGCAGTACAGGGGGAGCAGTACTTC.

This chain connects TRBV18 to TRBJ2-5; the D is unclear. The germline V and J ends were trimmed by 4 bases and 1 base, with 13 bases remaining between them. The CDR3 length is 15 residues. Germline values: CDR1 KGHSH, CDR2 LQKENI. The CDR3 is CASSLSRRIQETQYF. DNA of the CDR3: TGTGCCAGCTCACTGTCGCGGCGGATCCAAGAGACCCAGTACTTC.

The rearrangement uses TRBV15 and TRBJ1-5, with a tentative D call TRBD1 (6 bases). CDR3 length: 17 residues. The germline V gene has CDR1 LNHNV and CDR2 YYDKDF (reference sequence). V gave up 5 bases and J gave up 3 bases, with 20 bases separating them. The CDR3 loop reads CATSGKGVTVANQPQHF. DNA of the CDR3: TGTGCCACCAGCGGAAAGGGGGTCACGGTGGCCAATCAGCCCCAGCATTTT.

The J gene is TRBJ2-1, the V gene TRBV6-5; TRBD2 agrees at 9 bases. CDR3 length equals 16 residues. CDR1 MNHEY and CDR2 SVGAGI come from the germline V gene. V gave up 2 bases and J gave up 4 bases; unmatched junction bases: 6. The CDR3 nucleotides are TGTGCCAGCAGTTACAACCCCCTAGCGGGGTACAATGAGCAGTTCTTC. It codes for CASSYNPLAGYNEQFF.

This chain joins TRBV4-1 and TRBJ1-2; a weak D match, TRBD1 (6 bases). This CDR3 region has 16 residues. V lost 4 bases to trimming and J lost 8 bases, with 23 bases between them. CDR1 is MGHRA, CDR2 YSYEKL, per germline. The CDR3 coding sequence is TGCGCCAGCAGCCTTTTGCACAGGGACCGGGGGGGCGGCTACACCTTC. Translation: CASSLLHRDRGGGYTF.

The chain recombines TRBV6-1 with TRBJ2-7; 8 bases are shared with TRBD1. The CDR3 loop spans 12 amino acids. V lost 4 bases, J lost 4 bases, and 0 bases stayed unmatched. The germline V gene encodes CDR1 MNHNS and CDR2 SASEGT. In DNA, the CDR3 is TGTGCCAGCAGTGGACAGGGGTACGAGCAGTACTTC. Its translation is CASSGQGYEQYF.